This TCR beta chain was found in a study of post-analysis software for immune sequencing data. Study summary: In terms of disease course, relapsing-remitting, secondary progressive and progressive-relapsing multiple sclerosis were included.

Findings and limits, study-wide: F measure grouped same-batch samples tightly together. In multiple sclerosis, normalized Chao1 diversity was significantly below that of controls.

Built from TCR beta cDNA, the libraries had unique molecular identifiers in them. Researchers reported 550,000 or so cDNA molecules coming from around 1 to 9.1 million T cells. MiXCR was run by TCRdb on the PCR reads, yielding one entry per CDR3 protein. The sample records about 540,000 distinct CDR3 sequences, around a third being singletons. This clonotype was detected a few times. What it recognizes is unknown. The material sequenced was blood. The sequence was obtained from a girl aged 2-17 years with multiple sclerosis.

This CDR3 is CASSDDALSGYF. DNA of the CDR3: TGTGCCAGCAGTGATGACGCCCTTTCCGGGTATTTT. The chain has TRBV2 and TRBJ2-3; no clear D gene. CDR1 is SNHLY, CDR2 FYNNEI, per germline. Trimming took off 3 bases at V and 14 bases at J, with 15 bases between the two ends. This CDR3 has 12 amino acids. The variable domain in full, with the rest retrieved from reference TRBV2 and TRBJ2-3, is EPEVTQTPSHQVTQMGQEVILRCVPISNHLYFYWYRQILGQKVEFLVSFYNNEISEKSEIFDDQFSVERPDGSNFTLKIRSTKLEDSAMYFCASSDDALSGYFGPGTRLTVL.